This TCR beta chain comes out of a study of blood T cell repertoires in COVID-19 (dated by TCRdb to about 2020). The study in broad terms: Samples covering the acute and convalescent phases of COVID-19 were provided by collaborators in the United States, Italy and Spain. Subjects who had been exposed to COVID-19, were actively infected with it, or had recovered from it provided the deeply sampled blood TCRbeta repertoires that made up the dataset. Where available, HLA class I and class II types were taken from metadata supplied by the sample provider and were not determined by assay-based typing. The samples were drawn from two sources: the first 160 participants of the ongoing ImmuneRACE study, and 1,000 to 1,500 subjects contributed by 6 global collaborators. The material from the prospective study consisted of cDNA or gDNA derived from T cells, B-cell-depleted T cells, or PBMCs. Nearly every sample came with metadata listing a de-identified subject ID, COVID-19 status, age in years and sex. The repertoires were released in a freely available public database intended as a resource for research on the immune response to SARS-CoV-2.

At one collaborating source in Seattle, patients were enrolled during active infection and were followed longitudinally through the course of disease. Each collaborating institution followed its own protocols to collect whole blood in K2EDTA tubes. For TCRbeta analysis, collaborator samples were shipped as frozen whole blood, as isolated PBMCs, or as DNA extracted from either sample type. TCRbeta CDR3 regions were amplified from genomic DNA by means of the immunoSEQ Assay, a bias-controlled multiplex PCR. The study's processing was this. Within the assay, amplification of reference gene primers was used to estimate how many nucleated cells each sample contained. To quantify the absolute abundance of each unique TCRbeta CDR3 rearrangement, sequence reads were collapsed and filtered. Productive Simpson clonality was computed per sample as the square root of Simpson's diversity index over productive rearrangements. Sourced from immuneACCESS, this table was stored by TCRdb with only in-frame sequences that have V and J called. A share of the clones is absent; for the studies checked, an unresolved V gene accounts for under half, and the remainder has no known explanation. Clone size and the V and J calls come from that table; the DNA yielded D and trimming. The sample contains 250,000 to 400,000 clones, about 91% of them found a single time. The ten largest make up 1.5% to 2% of the sample.

General study outcomes and caveats: The amount of clinical and demographic metadata varied by source and participant and was provided uncurated.

This clone was detected only once. The antigen it recognizes is unknown. No quality values exist for individual bases; no much larger clone is one base distant. The CDR3 measures 15 amino acids from cysteine to phenylalanine. The CDR3 DNA has 45 bases and is translated from base 1. Germline trimming: 7 bases from V, 1 base from J; junction bases outside gene matches: 8. Based on the germline V gene (reference sequence), the CDR1 and CDR2 sequences are LNHDA and SQIVND. The chain employs TRBV19 and TRBJ2-5; TRBD2 matches 8 bases in the middle. This receptor was identified in a woman aged 25 to 39 with COVID-19, enrolled during active disease. Sequenced material: peripheral blood. The CDR3 here reads CASNRGGPLQETQYF. The nucleotides read TGTGCCAGTAATCGGGGGGGGCCACTCCAAGAGACCCAGTACTTC.